This T cell receptor beta chain was observed in a study of beta chain features in type 1 diabetes. Since all of the isolated RNA was reverse transcribed, expressed TCRB transcripts were what got sequenced. Method: immunoSEQ multiplex PCR; TCRdb's copy keeps in-frame clones and lacks some. The table includes fewer than 500,000 clones, 11% to 15% detected once. This clone has more than one count but fewer than ten. Specimen: naive CD4+ T cells from blood. The source of this sequence is a man aged 25 to 40 in good health.

The CDR3 sequence is CASSLEGVSGHGYTF. Written as DNA, the CDR3 is TGCGCCAGCAGCTTGGAAGGGGTTTCGGGTCATGGCTACACCTTC. This sequence joins TRBV5-1 and TRBJ1-2, with TRBD1 as a possible D gene (5 bases). Trimming pared 0 bases from V and 6 bases from J, leaving 15 bases between. Germline CDR1 is SGHRS and CDR2 is YFSETQ. The CDR3 consists of 15 residues. Complete variable domain (other parts from reference TRBV5-1 and TRBJ1-2): KAGVTQTPRYLIKTRGQQVTLSCSPISGHRSVSWYQQTPGQGLQFLFEYFSETQRNKGNFPGRFSGRQFSNSRSEMNVSTLELGDSALYLCASSLEGVSGHGYTFGSGTRLTVV.